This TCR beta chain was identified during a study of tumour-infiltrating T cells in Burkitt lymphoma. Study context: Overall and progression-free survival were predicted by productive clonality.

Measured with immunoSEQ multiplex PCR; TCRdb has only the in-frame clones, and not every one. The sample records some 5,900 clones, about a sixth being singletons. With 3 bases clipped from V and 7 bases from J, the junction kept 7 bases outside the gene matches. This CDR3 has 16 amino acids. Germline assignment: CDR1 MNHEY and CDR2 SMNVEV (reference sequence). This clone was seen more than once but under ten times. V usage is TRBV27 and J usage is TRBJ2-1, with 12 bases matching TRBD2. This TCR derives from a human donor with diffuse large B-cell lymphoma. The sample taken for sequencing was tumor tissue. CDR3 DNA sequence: TGTGCCAGCAGTTTGGAACTAGCGGGAGGCCGAAATGAGCAGTTCTTC. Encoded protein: CASSLELAGGRNEQFF.